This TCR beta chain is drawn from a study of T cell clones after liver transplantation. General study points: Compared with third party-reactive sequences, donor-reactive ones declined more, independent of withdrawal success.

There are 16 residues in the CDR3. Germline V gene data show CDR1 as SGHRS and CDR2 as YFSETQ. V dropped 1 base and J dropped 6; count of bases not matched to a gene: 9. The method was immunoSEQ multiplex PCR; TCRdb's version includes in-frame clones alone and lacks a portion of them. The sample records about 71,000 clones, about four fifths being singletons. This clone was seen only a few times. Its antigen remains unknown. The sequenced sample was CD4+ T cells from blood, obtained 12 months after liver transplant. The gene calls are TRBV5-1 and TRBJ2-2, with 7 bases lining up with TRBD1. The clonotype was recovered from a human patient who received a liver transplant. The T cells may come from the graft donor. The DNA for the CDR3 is TGCGCCAGCAGCTTGCCACGACAGGGAAAGGCCGGGGAGCTGTTTTTT. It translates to CASSLPRQGKAGELFF.